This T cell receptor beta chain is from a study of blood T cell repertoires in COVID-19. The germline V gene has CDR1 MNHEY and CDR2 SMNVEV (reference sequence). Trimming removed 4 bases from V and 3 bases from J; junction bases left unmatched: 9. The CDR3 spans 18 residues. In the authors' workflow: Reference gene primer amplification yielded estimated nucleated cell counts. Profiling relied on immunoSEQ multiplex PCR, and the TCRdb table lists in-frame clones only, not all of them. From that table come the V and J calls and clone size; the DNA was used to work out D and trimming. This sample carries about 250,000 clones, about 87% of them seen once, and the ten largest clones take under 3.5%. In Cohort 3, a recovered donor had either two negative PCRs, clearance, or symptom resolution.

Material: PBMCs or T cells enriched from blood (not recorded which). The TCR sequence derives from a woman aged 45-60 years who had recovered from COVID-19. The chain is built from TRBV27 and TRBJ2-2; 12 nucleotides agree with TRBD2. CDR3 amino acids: CASSSQPGLAGYTGELFF. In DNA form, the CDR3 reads TGTGCCAGCAGTTCACAACCCGGACTAGCGGGATACACCGGGGAGCTGTTTTTT.